This T cell receptor beta chain stems from a study of blood T cell repertoires in COVID-19 (dated by TCRdb to 2018 to 2021). For the study in its entirety: The collaborator samples originated in the United States, Italy and Spain and spanned the acute and convalescent phases of COVID-19. The prospective study material was composed of cDNA or gDNA derived from T cells, B-cell-depleted T cells, or PBMCs. Deeply sampled blood TCRbeta repertoires from subjects exposed to, actively infected with, or recovered from COVID-19 were included in the dataset. The repertoires were released in a freely available public database meant as a resource for research on the immune response to SARS-CoV-2. Samples came from the ongoing ImmuneRACE study (first 160 participants) plus 1,254 subjects from 6 global collaborators. Nearly every sample came with metadata listing a de-identified subject ID, COVID-19 status, age in years and sex. Where available, HLA class I and class II types were obtained from metadata supplied by the sample provider rather than from assay-based typing.

Comments on this clone: Its antigen is not yet known. No base quality values were provided; no much bigger clone lies one nucleotide off.

The full study reports these points: The quantity of clinical and demographic metadata differed by source and by participant and was supplied without curation.

Via the germline V gene, CDR1 is SNHLY and CDR2 FYNNEI. From its cysteine to its phenylalanine, the CDR3 spans 17 amino acids. The only DNA kept is the CDR3, 51 bases in frame from the first base. V is shortened by 6 bases, J by 2 bases, and the region joining them spans 17 bases. Collaborating institutions collected whole blood in K2EDTA tubes following their own protocols. For TCRbeta analysis, collaborators shipped samples in one of three forms: frozen whole blood, isolated PBMCs, or DNA extracted from either of those sample types. TCRbeta CDR3 regions were amplified from genomic DNA using the immunoSEQ Assay, a bias-controlled multiplex PCR. In the authors' own workflow: The number of nucleated cells in each sample was estimated from the amplification of reference gene primers within the assay. To quantify the absolute abundance of each unique TCRbeta CDR3 rearrangement, sequence reads were collapsed and filtered. For each sample, productive Simpson clonality was calculated by taking the square root of Simpson's diversity index across productive rearrangements. The table comes from immuneACCESS by way of TCRdb, which keeps in-frame sequences with V and J called. Part of the clones is missing from these tables; in studies checked, under half for an unresolved V gene and the rest for unknown reasons. Clone size and the V and J calls come from that table; the DNA yielded D and trimming. Recorded for this sample are over 400,000 clones; more than 80% of them occurred a single time. Of the sample, under 1.5% is held by the ten largest clones.

The sample comprised peripheral blood. The receptor was derived from a woman aged 25 to 39 with active or convalescent COVID-19. The chain is made from TRBV2 and TRBJ1-6; the D gene cannot be resolved reliably. The DNA is TGTGCCAGCAGAGGTTTGGGCCAGGCTACCTATAATTCACCCCTCCACTTT. Its translation is CASRGLGQATYNSPLHF.